This T cell receptor (beta chain) was captured by sequencing in a study of cytomegalovirus exposure and HLA in healthy donors. Study observations and caveats: TCR clusters originating in the first cohort tended to co-occur in the 100 to 150 validation repertoires, according to a later analysis.

The CDR3 length is 15 residues. Germline V gene data show CDR1 as LNHDA and CDR2 as SQIVND (reference sequence). With V trimmed by 5 bases and J by 4 bases, 11 bases remained unmatched. With regard to this clone: The antigen is not known.

The assay was immunoSEQ multiplex PCR, and TCRdb's table has in-frame clones only and misses some. The sample has roughly 220,000 clones, around nine tenths seen once. This sequence was found in a woman between 18 and 30 years old in good health and CMV-seronegative. This chain uses TRBV19 with TRBJ2-7; 7 bases align to TRBD1. The material sequenced was PBMCs. The CDR3 DNA reads TGTGCCAGTAGTCCCGGGACAGCGCACGTGTACGAGCAGTACTTC. Protein: CASSPGTAHVYEQYF.